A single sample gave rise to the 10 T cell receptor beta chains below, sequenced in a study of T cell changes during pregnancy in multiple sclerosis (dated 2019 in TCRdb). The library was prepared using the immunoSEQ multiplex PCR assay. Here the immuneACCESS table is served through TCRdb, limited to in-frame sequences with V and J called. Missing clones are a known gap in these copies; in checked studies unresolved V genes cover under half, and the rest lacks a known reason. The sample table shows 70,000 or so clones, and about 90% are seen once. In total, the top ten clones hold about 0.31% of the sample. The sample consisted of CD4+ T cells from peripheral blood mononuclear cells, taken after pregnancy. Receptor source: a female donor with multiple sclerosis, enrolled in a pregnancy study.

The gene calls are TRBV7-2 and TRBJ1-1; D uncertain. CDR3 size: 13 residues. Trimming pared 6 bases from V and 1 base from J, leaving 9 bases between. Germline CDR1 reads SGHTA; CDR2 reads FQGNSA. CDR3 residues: CASSQLRNTEAFF. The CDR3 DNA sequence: TGTGCCAGCAGTCAATTGAGGAACACTGAAGCTTTCTTT.

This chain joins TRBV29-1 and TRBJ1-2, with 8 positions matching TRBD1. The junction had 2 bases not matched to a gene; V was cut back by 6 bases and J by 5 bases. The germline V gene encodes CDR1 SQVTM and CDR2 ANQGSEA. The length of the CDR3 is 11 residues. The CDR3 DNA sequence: TGCAGCGTGACAGGGGATTATGGCTACACCTTC. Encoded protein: CSVTGDYGYTF. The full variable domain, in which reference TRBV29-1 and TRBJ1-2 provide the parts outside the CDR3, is SAVISQKPSRDICQRGTSLTIQCQVDSQVTMMFWYRQQPGQSLTLIATANQGSEATYESGFVIDKFPISRPNLTFSTLTVSNMSPEDSSIYLCSVTGDYGYTFGSGTRLTVV.

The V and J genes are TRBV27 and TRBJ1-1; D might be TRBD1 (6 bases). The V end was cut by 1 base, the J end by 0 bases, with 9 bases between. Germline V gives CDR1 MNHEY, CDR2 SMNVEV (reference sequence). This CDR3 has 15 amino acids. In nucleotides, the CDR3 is TGTGCCAGCAGTTTATTCGCAGGGGTGAACACTGAAGCTTTCTTT. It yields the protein CASSLFAGVNTEAFF.

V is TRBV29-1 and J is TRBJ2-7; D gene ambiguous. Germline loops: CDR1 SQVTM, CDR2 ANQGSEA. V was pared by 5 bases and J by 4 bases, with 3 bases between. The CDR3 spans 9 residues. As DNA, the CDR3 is TGCAGCGTTCAATACGAGCAGTACTTC. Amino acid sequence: CSVQYEQYF.

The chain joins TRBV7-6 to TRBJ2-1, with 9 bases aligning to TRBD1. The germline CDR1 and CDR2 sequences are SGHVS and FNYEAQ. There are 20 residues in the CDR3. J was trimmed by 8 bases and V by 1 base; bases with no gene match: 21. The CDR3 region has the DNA TGTGCCAGCAGCTTAGGGACGGGACAGGGTTATTGGACTAGTAGGGATGAGCAGTTCTTC. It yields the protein CASSLGTGQGYWTSRDEQFF.

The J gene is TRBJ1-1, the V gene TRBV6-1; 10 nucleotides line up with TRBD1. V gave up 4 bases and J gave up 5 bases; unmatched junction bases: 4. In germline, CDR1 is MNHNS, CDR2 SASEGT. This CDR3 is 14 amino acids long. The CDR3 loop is CASSVWTGGTEAFF. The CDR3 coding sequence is TGTGCCAGCAGTGTTTGGACAGGGGGGACTGAAGCTTTCTTT.

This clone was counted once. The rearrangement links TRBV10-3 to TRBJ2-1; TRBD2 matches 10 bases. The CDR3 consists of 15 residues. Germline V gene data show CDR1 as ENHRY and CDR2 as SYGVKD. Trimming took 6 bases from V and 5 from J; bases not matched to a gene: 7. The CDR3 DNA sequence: TGTGCCATCAGCCCCACTAGCGGGGACCACAATGAGCAGTTCTTC. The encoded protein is CAISPTSGDHNEQFF.

For the CDR3, the DNA is TGTGCCAGCAGCTTGAACGGCGGCGGGGGAAACACCATATATTTT. Translated: CASSLNGGGGNTIYF. The chain combines TRBV5-5 with TRBJ1-3; D is ambiguous. The CDR3 runs to 15 residues. From germline, CDR1 is SGHKS and CDR2 YYEKEE (reference sequence). Trimming pared 1 base from V and 4 bases from J, leaving 12 bases between.

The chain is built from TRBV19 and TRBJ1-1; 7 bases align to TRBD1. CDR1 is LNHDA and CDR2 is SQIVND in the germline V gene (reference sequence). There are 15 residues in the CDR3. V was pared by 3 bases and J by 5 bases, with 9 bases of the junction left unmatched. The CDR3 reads CASSITGARGTEAFF. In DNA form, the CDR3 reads TGTGCCAGTAGTATTACAGGGGCTCGGGGTACTGAAGCTTTCTTT.

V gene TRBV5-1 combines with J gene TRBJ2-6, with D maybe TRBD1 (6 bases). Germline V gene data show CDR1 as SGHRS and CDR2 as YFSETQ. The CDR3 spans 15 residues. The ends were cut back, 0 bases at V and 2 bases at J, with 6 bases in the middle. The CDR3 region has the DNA TGCGCCAGCAGCTTGGACAGGGCTGGGGCCAACGTCCTGACTTTC. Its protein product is CASSLDRAGANVLTF. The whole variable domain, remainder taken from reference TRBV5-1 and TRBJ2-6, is KAGVTQTPRYLIKTRGQQVTLSCSPISGHRSVSWYQQTPGQGLQFLFEYFSETQRNKGNFPGRFSGRQFSNSRSEMNVSTLELGDSALYLCASSLDRAGANVLTFGAGSRLTVL.